This T cell receptor beta chain is drawn from a study of T cells after posttransplantation cyclophosphamide. The CDR3 is made up of 18 amino acids. Germline loops: CDR1 SEHNR, CDR2 FQNEAQ (reference sequence). Trimming took 3 bases from V and 3 from J; bases not matched to a gene: 16. Produced via immunoSEQ multiplex PCR; TCRdb's table is partial and in-frame only. The table includes about 6,900 clones, roughly 97% detected once. On the day of bone marrow donation, the related graft donor provided peripheral blood. Cells defined as naive were viable CD3+CD4+ or CD3+CD8+ and CCR7+CD45RA+CD45RO-CD95-CD27+CD28+. This clone was recorded only once. What it binds is not known. Findings of the study overall: Blood and skin or GI T cell repertoires showed limited TRB overlap. After PTCy, TRB diversity resembled that of CNI/methotrexate controls.

The chain recombines TRBV7-9 with TRBJ2-7, with 8 bases aligning to TRBD1. This receptor was obtained from a woman in her twenties or thirties in good health and a related stem cell transplant donor. The sequenced material came from naive CD8+ T cells sorted from PBMCs. DNA of the CDR3: TGTGCCAGCAGCTTTTCGGGTTCAACGGACAGGGTAATCTACGAGCAGTACTTC. Translating it yields CASSFSGSTDRVIYEQYF.